This T cell receptor (beta chain) was sequenced in a study of T cell responses to AZD1222 COVID-19 vaccine. General study findings and limits: Seropositive at baseline were only a handful of AZD1222 recipients. Sampled repertoires all dated from after the peak T cell response. Dominant at 160-218 and 743-854, vaccine-associated CD4 TCRs also spanned spike.

This CDR3 comprises 15 residues. CDR1 and CDR2 (germline): SGHVS, FQNEAQ. V trimming: 4 bases; J trimming: 7 bases; junction bases outside the gene matches: 10. As concerns this clone: Its target is not known.

The repertoire was sequenced with immunoSEQ multiplex PCR; TCRdb's copy has only in-frame clones and lacks some. The sample includes around 120,000 clones, around 82% of them seen just once. This rearrangement joins TRBV7-8 to TRBJ2-7, with 10 bases identical to TRBD1. This clonotype originated in an adult in good health. Sequencing used peripheral blood, obtained on day 0 of AZD1222 vaccination. CDR3 nucleotide sequence: TGTGCCAGCAGCTCACCGGGACAGGGGTCCGGGGAGCAGTACTTC. It encodes CASSSPGQGSGEQYF.